Listed below are T cell receptor beta chains from one sample, sequenced in a study of OX40 agonist ivuxolimab in advanced cancers. Profiling relied on immunoSEQ multiplex PCR, and the TCRdb table lists in-frame clones only, not all of them. The repertoire consists of around 69,000 clones, with over 75% occurring once and the leading ten covering roughly 3%. Specimen: CD4+ or CD8+ T cells sorted from blood, collected in a trial of the OX40 agonist ivuxolimab. Source of these receptors: an adult with an advanced solid tumor such as melanoma, head and neck, liver or kidney cancer. Each CDR3 is given with its conserved first and last residue. Fields, in order: J gene, V gene, CDR3 protein.

>TRBJ1-6|TRBV6-6
CASKVTGDNSPLHF
>TRBJ1-2|TRBV6-5
CASSLLGPGYGYTF
>TRBJ1-2|TRBV30
CAWSPSGPHQRYTF
>TRBJ1-1|TRBV19
CASSIWLMNTEAFF
>TRBJ2-5|TRBV9
CAPKETQYF
>TRBJ2-7|TRBV6-5
CASNSGGRGSYEQYF
>TRBJ2-1|TRBV5-1
CASSSKGTSYNEQFF
>TRBJ1-3|TRBV7-9
CASSPPGNTIYF
>TRBJ1-5|TRBV6-6
CASSFSDRTNQPQHF
>TRBJ2-3|TRBV7-3
CASSLRSRGPNTDTQYF
>TRBJ2-1|TRBV27
CASSLMAGGAYEQFF
>TRBJ2-2|TRBV2
CASRRDLTPGELFF
>TRBJ2-3|TRBV29-1
CSVEEVSDTQYF
>TRBJ2-1|TRBV9
CASSVGEGPNLPWFF
>TRBJ2-6|TRBV19
CASSIERWTRSGANVLTF
>TRBJ1-3|TRBV11-1
CASSLAGQASGNTIYF
>TRBJ1-2|TRBV6-5
CASSYSGTANYGYTF
>TRBJ2-1|TRBV18
CASSPQLPGTGSSYNEQFF
>TRBJ2-5|TRBV11-3
CASSFNLRETQYF
>TRBJ1-2|TRBV5-6
CASSLTPGTGGRGYTF
>TRBJ1-1|TRBV6-5
CASSRQRGGITEAFF
>TRBJ1-1|TRBV6-5
CASSYGPNTEAFF
>TRBJ2-7|TRBV6-4
CASSYADLTYEQYF
>TRBJ2-7|TRBV9
CASSVAPGTRNGYEQYF
>TRBJ1-4|TRBV19
CASSMKGYTGKLFF
>TRBJ2-1|TRBV5-5
CASSRSGTTYNEQFF
>TRBJ2-3|TRBV4-2
CASSQLTSGGPSTDTQYF
>TRBJ1-5|TRBV19
CASTAPRGNQPQHF
>TRBJ1-5|TRBV10-3
CAISSGTGNQPQHF
>TRBJ2-4|TRBV9
CASSARSTGQNIQYF
>TRBJ1-3|TRBV18
CASSPALGRRSGNTIYF
>TRBJ1-4|TRBV7-9
CASSLKGQPNEKLFF
>TRBJ2-1|TRBV10-3
CAISPTKYEQFF